The clone carrying this T cell receptor (beta chain) was counted between two and nine times. Its antigen is not identified. The sample comes from a study of spatial heterogeneity in lung cancer. Regarding the study as a whole: Among blood samples, ubiquitous expanded tumor TCRs appeared more at resection than at follow-up.

Time point given: sample taken at primary tumor resection. Germline CDR1 and CDR2: WSHSY and SAAADI. This CDR3 region has 13 residues. V was pared by 8 bases and J by 0 bases, with 10 bases between. Unique molecular identifiers, one per molecule, were present on every TCR cDNA molecule. Via MiXCR, TCRdb re-called the 5' RACE reads, giving one row per CDR3 protein. The sample yields 60,000 to 75,000 distinct CDR3 sequences, roughly 6.4% seen once. Sample: PBMCs, taken at surgery. This rearrangement joins TRBV10-2 to TRBJ1-1, with D tentatively TRBD1 (6 bases). The receptor was isolated from a female donor with early-stage non-small cell lung cancer. CDR3 loop: CASAGQLNTEAFF. For the CDR3, the DNA is TGCGCCAGCGCCGGACAGTTGAACACTGAAGCTTTCTTT.